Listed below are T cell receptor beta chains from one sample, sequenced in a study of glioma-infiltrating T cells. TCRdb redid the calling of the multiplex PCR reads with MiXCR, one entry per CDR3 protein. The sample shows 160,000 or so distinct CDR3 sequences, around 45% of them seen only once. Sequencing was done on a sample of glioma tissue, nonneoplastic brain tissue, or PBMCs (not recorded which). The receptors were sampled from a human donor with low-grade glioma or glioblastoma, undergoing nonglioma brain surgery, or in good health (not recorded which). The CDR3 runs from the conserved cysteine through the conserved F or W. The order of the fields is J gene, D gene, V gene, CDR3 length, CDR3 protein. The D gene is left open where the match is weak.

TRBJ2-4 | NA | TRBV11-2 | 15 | CASSLDPSGGRLRHF
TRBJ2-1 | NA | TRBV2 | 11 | CASTRTNEQFF
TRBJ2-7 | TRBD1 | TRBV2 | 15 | CASSRETGANYEQYF
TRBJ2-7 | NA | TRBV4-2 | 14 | CASSQEWTGYEQYF
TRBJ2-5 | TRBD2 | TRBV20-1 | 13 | CSALLSGRGTQYF
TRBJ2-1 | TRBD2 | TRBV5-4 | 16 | CASSSGLASGRGEQFF
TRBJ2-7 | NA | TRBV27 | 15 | CASSLSGFGFNEQYF
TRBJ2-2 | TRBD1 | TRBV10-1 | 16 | CANSESVGTGSGELFF
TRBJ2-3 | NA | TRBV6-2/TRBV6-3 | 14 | CASGFLSSDGTQYF
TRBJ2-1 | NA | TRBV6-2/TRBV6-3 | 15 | CASRTSRGSYNEKFF
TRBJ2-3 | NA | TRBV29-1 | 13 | CSVESPFTDTQYF
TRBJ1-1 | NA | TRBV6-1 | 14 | CASSEVGGGPEAFF
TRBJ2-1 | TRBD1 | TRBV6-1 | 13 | CASRETGADEQFF
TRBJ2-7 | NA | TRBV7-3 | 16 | CASSFSVVAGTYEQYF
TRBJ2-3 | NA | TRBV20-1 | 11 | CSRIFADTQYF
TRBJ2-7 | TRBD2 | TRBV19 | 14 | CASGRGGSSYEKYF
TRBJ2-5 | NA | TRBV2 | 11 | CASSEGWTQYF
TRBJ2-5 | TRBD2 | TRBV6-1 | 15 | CASRLYSSGEETQYF
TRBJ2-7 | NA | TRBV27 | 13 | CASSLVRDGEQYF
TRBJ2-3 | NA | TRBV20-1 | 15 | CSARRSGDVEDTQYF
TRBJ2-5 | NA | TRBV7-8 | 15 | CASSVGRLSQETQYF
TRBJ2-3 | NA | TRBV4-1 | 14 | CASSQAGAKDTQYF
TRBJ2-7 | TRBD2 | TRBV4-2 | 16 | CASSQELREGYYEQYF
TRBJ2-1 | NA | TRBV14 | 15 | CASSHTAWGRNEQFF
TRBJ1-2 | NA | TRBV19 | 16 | CASSLGHLTANYGYTF
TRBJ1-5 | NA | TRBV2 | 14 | CASRGLNSNQPQHF
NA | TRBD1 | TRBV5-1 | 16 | CASSSPGQADQETQYF
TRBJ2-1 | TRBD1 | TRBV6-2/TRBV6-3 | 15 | CASSYSMPGGNEQFF
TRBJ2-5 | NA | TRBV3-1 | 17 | CASSQDREGDFQETQYF
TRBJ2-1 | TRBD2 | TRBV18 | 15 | CASSQGTSFYNEQFF
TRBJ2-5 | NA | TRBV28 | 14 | CASSLGAAQETQYF
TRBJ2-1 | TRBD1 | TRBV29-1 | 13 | CSVQGASYNEQFF
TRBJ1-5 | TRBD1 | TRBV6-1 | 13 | CASSTDRVRPQHF
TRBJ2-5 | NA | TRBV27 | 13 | CASSVSGSETQYF
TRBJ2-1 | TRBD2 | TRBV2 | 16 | CASSEGGLAGYNEQFF
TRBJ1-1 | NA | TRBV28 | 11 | CASGKNTEALF
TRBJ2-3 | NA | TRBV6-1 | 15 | CGSGRGTGYSDTQYF
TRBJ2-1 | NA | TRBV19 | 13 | CATYRQAVYEQSF
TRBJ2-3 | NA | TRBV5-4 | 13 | CASSWESTDTQYF
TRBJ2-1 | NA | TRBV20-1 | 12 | CTARDPLYEQFF
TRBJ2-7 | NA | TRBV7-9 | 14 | CASSATTAYYEQYF
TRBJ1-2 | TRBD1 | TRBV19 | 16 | CASSMASGQYSHGYTF
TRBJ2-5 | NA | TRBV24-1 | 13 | CATSDLMLETQYF
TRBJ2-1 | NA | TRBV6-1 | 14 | CASSRIEAHNEKFF
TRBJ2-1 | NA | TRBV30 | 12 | CAWEQGSNEQFF
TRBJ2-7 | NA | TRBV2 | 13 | CAARLNLNNEQYF